A selection of T cell receptor beta chains follows, all from one sample in a study of CDR3 diversity in severe acne. TCRdb reprocessed the PCR reads with MiXCR, giving one entry per CDR3 protein. The table lists around 85,000 distinct CDR3 sequences, less than 65% of them singletons. Specimen: blood. The origin of the receptors is a male donor with severe acne vulgaris. Both conserved end residues are part of each CDR3. The order of the fields is clone size, V gene, CDR3 length, D gene, J gene, CDR3 DNA, CDR3 protein. The D gene is left open where the match is weak. Not every row has a clone size; where given, it reads once, few, many or a size class.

size: many
V: TRBV5-6
length: 14
D: TRBD1
J: TRBJ2-7
DNA: TGTGCCAGCAGCTGGGGGGACAGGGGGCACGAGCAGTACTTC
CDR3: CASSWGDRGHEQYF

size: few
V: TRBV10-2
length: 18
D: TRBD2
J: TRBJ2-2
DNA: TGCGCCAGCAGTGGAGGAGCGGGAGGGCCCTCGTGGACCGGGGAGCTGTTTTTT
CDR3: CASSGGAGGPSWTGELFF

size: -
V: TRBV15
length: 14
D: -
J: TRBJ1-5
DNA: TGTGCCACCAGCAGAGCAGGGGCCAATCAGCCCCAGCATTTT
CDR3: CATSRAGANQPQHF

size: once
V: TRBV28
length: 14
D: -
J: TRBJ1-4
DNA: TGTGCCAGCAGGGGCCTTGCAACTAATGAAAAACTGTTTTTT
CDR3: CASRGLATNEKLFF

size: -
V: TRBV15
length: 13
D: -
J: TRBJ2-7
DNA: TGTGCCACCAAACAGGACGGCTACTACGAGCAGTACTTC
CDR3: CATKQDGYYEQYF

size: -
V: TRBV9
length: 14
D: -
J: TRBJ1-1
DNA: TGTGCCAGCAGTTTCGGGGGGAAGAACACTGAAGCTTTCTTT
CDR3: CASSFGGKNTEAFF

size: many
V: TRBV30
length: 15
D: -
J: TRBJ1-5
DNA: TGTGCCTGGAGTGTTAGGGGACCCCTCAATCAGCCCCAGCATTTT
CDR3: CAWSVRGPLNQPQHF

size: -
V: TRBV15
length: 15
D: -
J: TRBJ1-1
DNA: TGTGCCACCAGCGGGGGGAGAAGACTGAACACTGAAGCTTTCTTT
CDR3: CATSGGRRLNTEAFF

size: many
V: TRBV7-2
length: 13
D: -
J: TRBJ2-2
DNA: TGTGCCAGCATGCAGCGAAGTACCGGGGAGCTGTTTTTT
CDR3: CASMQRSTGELFF

size: many
V: TRBV19
length: 18
D: -
J: TRBJ2-6
DNA: TGTGCCAGTAGCGAATCCGGGACGGAAAGCTCTGGGGCCAACGTCCTGACTTTC
CDR3: CASSESGTESSGANVLTF

size: few
V: TRBV19
length: 15
D: -
J: TRBJ2-1
DNA: TGTGCCAGTAGTATAAGGGGACCCTTATCGGGTGAGCAGTTCTTC
CDR3: CASSIRGPLSGEQFF

size: many
V: TRBV7-9
length: 13
D: TRBD2
J: TRBJ2-7
DNA: TGCGCCAGCAGCTTGGGAGGGGACTACGAGCAGTACTTC
CDR3: CASSLGGDYEQYF

size: -
V: TRBV7-2
length: 15
D: -
J: TRBJ2-7
DNA: TGTGCCAGCAGTTTTCAGCCTCCAGGGGCCTACGAGCAGTACTTC
CDR3: CASSFQPPGAYEQYF

size: many
V: TRBV10-1
length: 16
D: TRBD1
J: TRBJ2-7
DNA: TGCGCCAGCAGTGAGTCCACGACAGGGCAGTACTTCGAGCAGTACTTC
CDR3: CASSESTTGQYFEQYF

size: -
V: TRBV27
length: 15
D: -
J: TRBJ1-5
DNA: TGTGCCAGCAGTGCCAGAGCGGGAACGGGTCAGCCCCAGCATTTT
CDR3: CASSARAGTGQPQHF

size: -
V: TRBV2
length: 12
D: TRBD2
J: TRBJ2-1
DNA: TGTGCCAGCAGCGGGAGCGGGAGGTTTGAGTTCTTC
CDR3: CASSGSGRFEFF

size: -
V: TRBV15
length: 18
D: -
J: TRBJ1-5
DNA: TGTGCCACCAGCAGAGAAGGCCGGACGGGAAGGGCCAATCAGCCCCAGCATTTT
CDR3: CATSREGRTGRANQPQHF

size: many
V: TRBV20-1
length: 14
D: -
J: TRBJ2-3
DNA: TGCAGTGCTGAAGGGGGGGGGCCTTCAGATACGCAGTATTTT
CDR3: CSAEGGGPSDTQYF

size: -
V: TRBV10-3
length: 15
D: -
J: TRBJ2-5
DNA: TGTGCCAGCAGTTCCGGAATCGGTGCCGGGGAGACCCAGTACTTC
CDR3: CASSSGIGAGETQYF

size: -
V: TRBV25-1
length: 12
D: -
J: TRBJ1-1
DNA: TGTGCCAGCAGTGGCAACAGGGCTGGAGCTTTCTTT
CDR3: CASSGNRAGAFF

size: once
V: TRBV24-1
length: 15
D: -
J: TRBJ2-5
DNA: TGTGTCAGCAGCTCAGAGTTCAGGGCTCAAGAGACCCAGTACTTC
CDR3: CVSSSEFRAQETQYF

size: many
V: TRBV14
length: 11
D: -
J: TRBJ2-3
DNA: TGTGCCAGCAGCTTCTCTTATACGCAGTATTTT
CDR3: CASSFSYTQYF

size: few
V: TRBV5-1
length: 17
D: -
J: TRBJ2-7
DNA: TGTGCCAGCAGCGTCCAGGGTGCCTACCTCTATGGCTACGAGCAGTACTTC
CDR3: CASSVQGAYLYGYEQYF

size: few
V: TRBV11-2
length: 12
D: -
J: TRBJ1-1
DNA: TGTGCCAGCAGCTTGTCCGCGAGTGAAGCTTTCTTT
CDR3: CASSLSASEAFF

size: few
V: TRBV7-3
length: 14
D: TRBD2
J: TRBJ2-1
DNA: TGTGCCAGCAGCTTAAGACGGCGGGAGCGGGAGCAGTTCTTC
CDR3: CASSLRRREREQFF

size: few
V: TRBV6-5
length: 14
D: TRBD1
J: TRBJ1-1
DNA: TGTGCCAGCAGTTGGGACAGCTCGAACACTGAAGCTTTCTTT
CDR3: CASSWDSSNTEAFF

size: medium-sized
V: TRBV15
length: 16
D: -
J: TRBJ1-5
DNA: TGTGCCACCAGCAGAGAATTGGGAGCAGGAAATCAGCCCCAGCATTTT
CDR3: CATSRELGAGNQPQHF

size: -
V: TRBV28
length: 14
D: -
J: TRBJ1-2
DNA: TGTGCCAGCAGTCCAATCTGGGTAGGCGATGGCTACACCTTC
CDR3: CASSPIWVGDGYTF

size: -
V: TRBV15
length: 11
D: -
J: TRBJ1-2
DNA: TGTGCCACCAGCTCGATCTCTGGCTACACCTTC
CDR3: CATSSISGYTF

size: once
V: TRBV7-7
length: 13
D: -
J: TRBJ2-7
DNA: TGTGCTAGCAGCTTAGACTCTACCTACGAGCAGTACTTC
CDR3: CASSLDSTYEQYF

size: many
V: TRBV7-8
length: 16
D: -
J: TRBJ2-3
DNA: TGTGCCAGCAGCCTCGGAAGGGGGGGATGGCGGGATACGCAGTATTTT
CDR3: CASSLGRGGWRDTQYF

size: many
V: TRBV7-6
length: 15
D: -
J: TRBJ2-3
DNA: TGTGCCAGCAGGTCGGGCTTGGGGGTCACAGATACGCAGTATTTT
CDR3: CASRSGLGVTDTQYF

size: -
V: TRBV12-3/TRBV12-4
length: 14
D: -
J: TRBJ1-4
DNA: TGTGCCAGCAAAAATGTCGGCCTTAATGGAAAACTGTTTTTT
CDR3: CASKNVGLNGKLFF

size: -
V: TRBV2
length: 14
D: -
J: TRBJ1-2
DNA: TGTGCCAGCAGTTACTCGAGTAGCGGGCATGGCTACACCTTC
CDR3: CASSYSSSGHGYTF

size: -
V: TRBV20-1
length: 10
D: -
J: TRBJ2-7
DNA: TGCAGTGCTAGGGCCTCCGAGCAGTACTTC
CDR3: CSARASEQYF

size: few
V: TRBV29-1
length: 11
D: -
J: TRBJ2-7
DNA: TGCAGCGTTACCGACGGGGACGAGCAGTACTTC
CDR3: CSVTDGDEQYF

size: -
V: TRBV29-1
length: 14
D: TRBD1
J: TRBJ1-2
DNA: TGCAGCGTCCCCGGGACAGGGACTAACTATGGCTACACCTTC
CDR3: CSVPGTGTNYGYTF

size: -
V: TRBV7-6
length: 14
D: -
J: TRBJ1-3
DNA: TGTGCCAGCGCTAAGACCGGGCCGGGGAACACCATATATTTT
CDR3: CASAKTGPGNTIYF

size: once
V: TRBV20-1
length: 23
D: -
J: TRBJ2-2
DNA: -
CDR3: CSAREFAAVYEQYFGPGTGELFF

size: many
V: TRBV29-1
length: 15
D: -
J: TRBJ2-3
DNA: TGCAGCGTCGTTGGCATTATCGGGAGCACAGATACGCAGTATTTT
CDR3: CSVVGIIGSTDTQYF